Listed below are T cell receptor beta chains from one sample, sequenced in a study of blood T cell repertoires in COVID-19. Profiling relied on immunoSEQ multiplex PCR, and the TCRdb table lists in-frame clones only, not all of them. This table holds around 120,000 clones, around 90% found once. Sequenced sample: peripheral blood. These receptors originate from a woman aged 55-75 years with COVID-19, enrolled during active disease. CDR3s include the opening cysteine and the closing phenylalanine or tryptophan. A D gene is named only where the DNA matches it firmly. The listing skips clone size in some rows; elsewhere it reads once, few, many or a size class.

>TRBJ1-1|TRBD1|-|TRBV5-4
TGTGCCAGCAGCTTGACAGGGGGCACTGAAGCTTTCTTT
CASSLTGGTEAFF
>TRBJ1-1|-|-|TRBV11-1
TGTGCCAGCACCCCAGACACGTACACTGAAGCTTTCTTT
CASTPDTYTEAFF
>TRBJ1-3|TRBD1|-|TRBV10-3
TGTGCCACGACCCCGGGACAGGGGAACACCATATATTTT
CATTPGQGNTIYF
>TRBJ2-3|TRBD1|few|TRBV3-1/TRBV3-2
TGTGCCAGCAGCCAAGGGACAGGGGGGGATACGCAGTATTTT
CASSQGTGGDTQYF
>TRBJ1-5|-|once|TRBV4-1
TGCGCCAGCAGCCCCTATGCACCGGAGAGTCGGAGCAATCAGCCCCAGCATTTT
CASSPYAPESRSNQPQHF
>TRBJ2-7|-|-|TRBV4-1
TGCGCCAGCAGCCAAGATCAAGGAGCGAGTCGGCAGTACTTC
CASSQDQGASRQYF
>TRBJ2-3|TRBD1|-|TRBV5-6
TGTGCCAGCAGCCGGGTGGGACAGCCATCCACGCAGTATTTT
CASSRVGQPSTQYF
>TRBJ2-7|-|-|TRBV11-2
TGTGCCAGCACCATTGCCCGGGACTTGGGCGGATCCGAGCAGTACTTC
CASTIARDLGGSEQYF
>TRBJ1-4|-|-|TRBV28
TGTGCCAGCAGTCCGGGGGGTGCGGAAAAACTGTTTTTT
CASSPGGAEKLFF
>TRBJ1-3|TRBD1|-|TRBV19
TGTGCCAGTATGGTGACAGGGCGAAACACCATATATTTT
CASMVTGRNTIYF
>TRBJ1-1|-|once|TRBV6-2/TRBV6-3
TGTGCCAGCAGTTACTCCCTCGGAACCCTGACAGAAAACACTGAAGCTTTCTTT
CASSYSLGTLTENTEAFF
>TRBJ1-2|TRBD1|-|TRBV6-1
TGTGCCAGCAGTGACAGGGGGCCTAACTATGGCTACACCTTC
CASSDRGPNYGYTF
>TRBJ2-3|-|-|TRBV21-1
TGTGCCAGCCGTAGGGCTAGCGGGGGGGCCCTTGGCACAGATACGCAGTATTTT
CASRRASGGALGTDTQYF
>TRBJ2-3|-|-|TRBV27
TGTGCCAGCAGTTTAAGAGTCACAGATACGCAGTATTTT
CASSLRVTDTQYF
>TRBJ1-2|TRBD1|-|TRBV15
TGTGCCACCAGCAGAGATCAGGGGGCCTATGGCTACACCTTC
CATSRDQGAYGYTF
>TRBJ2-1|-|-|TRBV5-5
TGTGCCAGCAGCTTAGAGGACTTCCCTTACAATGAGCAGTTCTTC
CASSLEDFPYNEQFF
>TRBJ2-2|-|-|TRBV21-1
TGTGCCAGCAGCAAAGGAATGAGGAGCACCGGGGAGCTGTTTTTT
CASSKGMRSTGELFF
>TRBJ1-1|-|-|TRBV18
TGTGCCAGCTCACCACCCCATCAGAACACTGAAGCTTTCTTT
CASSPPHQNTEAFF
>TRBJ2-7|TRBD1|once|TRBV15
TGTGCCACCAGCAGACGGGACAGGGTAAGGTACGAGCAGTACTTC
CATSRRDRVRYEQYF
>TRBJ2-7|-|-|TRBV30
TGTGCCTGGAGTGTCCAGGGGCCCTACGAGCAGTACTTC
CAWSVQGPYEQYF
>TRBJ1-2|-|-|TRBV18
TGTGCCAGCTCACCGTCGTCCGGGGAAAACTATGGCTACACCTTC
CASSPSSGENYGYTF
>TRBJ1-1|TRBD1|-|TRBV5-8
TGTGCCAGCAGCCTCGGGACAGGACGGGATACTGAAGCTTTCTTT
CASSLGTGRDTEAFF